The entry below describes one T cell receptor beta chain. The antigen is unknown. Following extraction, RNA underwent reverse transcription to cDNA, which served as the sequencing template. This table comes from immunoSEQ multiplex PCR, and its TCRdb copy is limited to in-frame clones, with some not included. The sample gives about 110,000 clones, about 83% of which show up once; around 25% is in the top ten. Looked up from germline, CDR1 is SGHAT and CDR2 is FQNNGV. The CDR3 length is 15 residues. Trimming took 5 bases from V and 1 from J; bases not matched to a gene: 7. The sample is drawn from a study of CD8+ T cells in alopecia areata. The treatment here: oral pan-JAK inhibitor, 5-10 mg twice daily. Points from the study as a whole: Links between baseline CD8+ expansion and response need larger treated cohorts.

Sequences were derived from CD8+ T cells sorted from blood, sampled at week 24, from a patient treated with tofacitinib. The J gene is TRBJ1-1, the V gene TRBV11-2, with 7 bases matching TRBD1. This receptor was obtained from a human donor with alopecia areata. CDR3 sequence reads: CASSGRQGRNTEAFF. CDR3 DNA: TGTGCCAGCAGCGGCCGACAGGGACGGAACACTGAAGCTTTCTTT.